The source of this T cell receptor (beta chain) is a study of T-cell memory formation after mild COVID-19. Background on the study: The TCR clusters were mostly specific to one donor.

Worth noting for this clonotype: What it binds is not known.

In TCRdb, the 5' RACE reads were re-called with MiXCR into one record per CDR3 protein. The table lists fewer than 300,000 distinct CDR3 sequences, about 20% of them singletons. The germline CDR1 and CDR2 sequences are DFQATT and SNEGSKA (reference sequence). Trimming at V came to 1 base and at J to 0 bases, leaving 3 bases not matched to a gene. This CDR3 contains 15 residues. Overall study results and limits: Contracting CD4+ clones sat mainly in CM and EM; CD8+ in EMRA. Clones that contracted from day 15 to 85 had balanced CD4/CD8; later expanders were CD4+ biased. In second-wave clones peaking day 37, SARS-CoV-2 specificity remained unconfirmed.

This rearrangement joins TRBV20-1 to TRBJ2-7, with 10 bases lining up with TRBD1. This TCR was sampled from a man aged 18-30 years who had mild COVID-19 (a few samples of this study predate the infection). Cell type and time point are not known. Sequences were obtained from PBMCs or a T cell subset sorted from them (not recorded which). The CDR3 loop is CSARGTGGFSYEQYF. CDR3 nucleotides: TGCAGTGCTAGAGGGACAGGGGGTTTCTCCTACGAGCAGTACTTC.